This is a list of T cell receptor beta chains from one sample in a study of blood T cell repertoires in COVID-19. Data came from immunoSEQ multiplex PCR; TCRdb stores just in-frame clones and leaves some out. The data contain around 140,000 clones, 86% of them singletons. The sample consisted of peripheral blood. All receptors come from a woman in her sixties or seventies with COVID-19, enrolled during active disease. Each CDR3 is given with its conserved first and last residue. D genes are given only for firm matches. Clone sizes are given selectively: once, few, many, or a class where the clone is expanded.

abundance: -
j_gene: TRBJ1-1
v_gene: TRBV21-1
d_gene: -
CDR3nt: TGTGCCAGCAGCGGAACCCGTAGGGACAGGGGGCATCTTAGGAGGACTGAAGCTTTCTTT
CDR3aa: CASSGTRRDRGHLRRTEAFF

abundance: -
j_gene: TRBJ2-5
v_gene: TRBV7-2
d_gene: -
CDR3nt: TGTGCCAGCAGCTTGGGGCAGGGAAGAGGAGAGACCCAGTACTTC
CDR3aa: CASSLGQGRGETQYF

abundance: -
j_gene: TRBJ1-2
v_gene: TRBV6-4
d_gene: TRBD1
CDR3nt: TGTGCCAGCAGTGAATCTAGGGGGCCGAAAACTAACTATGGCTACACCTTC
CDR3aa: CASSESRGPKTNYGYTF

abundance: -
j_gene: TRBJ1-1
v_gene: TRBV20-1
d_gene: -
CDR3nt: TGCAGTGCTCTAGTTAGCACTGAAGCTTTCTTT
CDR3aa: CSALVSTEAFF

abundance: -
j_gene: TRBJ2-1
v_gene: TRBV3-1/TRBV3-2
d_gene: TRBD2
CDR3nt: TGTGCCAGCAGCAATGGACTAGTTGGCAATGAGCAGTTCTTC
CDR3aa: CASSNGLVGNEQFF

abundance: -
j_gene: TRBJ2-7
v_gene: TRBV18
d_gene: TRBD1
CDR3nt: TGTGCCAGCTCACCAGCGGGACAGGGGTACGAGCAGTACTTC
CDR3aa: CASSPAGQGYEQYF

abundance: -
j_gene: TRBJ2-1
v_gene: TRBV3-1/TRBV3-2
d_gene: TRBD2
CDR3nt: TGTGCCAGCAGCCAACACGGGGGGGCCCGCAATGAGCAGTTCTTC
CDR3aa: CASSQHGGARNEQFF

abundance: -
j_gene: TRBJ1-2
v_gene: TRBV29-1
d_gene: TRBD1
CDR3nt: TGCAGCGTTGAGGGAACAGGGGGAAGTCTAAACTATGGCTACACCTTC
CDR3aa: CSVEGTGGSLNYGYTF

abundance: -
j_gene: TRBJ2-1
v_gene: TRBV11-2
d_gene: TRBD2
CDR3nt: TGTGCCAGCAGCTCGGGACTAGCGGGGGGGATGAATGAGCAGTTCTTC
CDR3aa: CASSSGLAGGMNEQFF

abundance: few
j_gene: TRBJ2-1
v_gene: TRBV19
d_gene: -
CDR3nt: TGTGCCAGTAGTATAGAGACGGGGAGGGAGCAGTTCTTC
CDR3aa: CASSIETGREQFF

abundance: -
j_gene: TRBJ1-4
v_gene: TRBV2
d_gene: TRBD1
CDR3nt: TGTGCCAGCAGTGAGACAGGGGGCATTGGGGAAAAACTGTTTTTT
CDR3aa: CASSETGGIGEKLFF

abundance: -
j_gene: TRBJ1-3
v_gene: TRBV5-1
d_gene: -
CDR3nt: TGCGCCAGCCAACAGGGCAGCTCTGGAAACACCATATATTTT
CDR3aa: CASQQGSSGNTIYF

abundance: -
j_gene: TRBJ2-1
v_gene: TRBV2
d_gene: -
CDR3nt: TGTGCCAGCAGTACCGCGGGAAACTACAATGAGCAGTTCTTC
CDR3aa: CASSTAGNYNEQFF

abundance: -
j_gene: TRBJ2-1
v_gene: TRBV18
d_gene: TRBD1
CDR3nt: TGTGCCAGCTCACCGGGACAGGGGGTTTATGAGCAGTTCTTC
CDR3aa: CASSPGQGVYEQFF

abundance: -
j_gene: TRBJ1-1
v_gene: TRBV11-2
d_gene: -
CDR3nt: TGTGCCAGCAGCCCCCCAGGGCCCACTGAAGCTTTCTTT
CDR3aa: CASSPPGPTEAFF

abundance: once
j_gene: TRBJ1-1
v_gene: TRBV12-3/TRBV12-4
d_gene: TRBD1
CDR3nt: TGTGCCAGCAGCCTGACAGGGCCTGAAGCTTTCTTT
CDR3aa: CASSLTGPEAFF

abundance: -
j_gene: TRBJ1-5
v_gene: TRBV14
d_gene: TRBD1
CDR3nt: TGTGCCAGCAGCCCCGGACAGGGAAATCAGCCCCAGCATTTT
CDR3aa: CASSPGQGNQPQHF

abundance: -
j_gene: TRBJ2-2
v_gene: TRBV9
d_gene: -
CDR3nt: TGTGCCAGCAGCCCCCTTACAGGCCGGAGCACCGGGGAGCTGTTTTTT
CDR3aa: CASSPLTGRSTGELFF

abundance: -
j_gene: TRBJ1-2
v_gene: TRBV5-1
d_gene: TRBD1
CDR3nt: TGCGCCAGCAACGCCGACAGGGCCCACTATGGCTACACCTTC
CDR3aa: CASNADRAHYGYTF

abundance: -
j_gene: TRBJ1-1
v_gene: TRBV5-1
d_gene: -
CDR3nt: TGCGCCAGCAGCTTGGGGGTTAGCTTGAACACTGAAGCTTTCTTT
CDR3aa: CASSLGVSLNTEAFF

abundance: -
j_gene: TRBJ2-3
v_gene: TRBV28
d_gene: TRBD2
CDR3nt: TGTGCCAGCAGTTATGGACTAGCGGGGTATACGCAGTATTTT
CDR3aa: CASSYGLAGYTQYF

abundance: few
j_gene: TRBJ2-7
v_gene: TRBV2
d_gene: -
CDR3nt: TGTGCCAGCAGTACAGGGTACGAGCAGTACTTC
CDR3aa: CASSTGYEQYF

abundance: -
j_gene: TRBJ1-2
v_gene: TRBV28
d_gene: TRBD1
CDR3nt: TGTGCCAGCACCAGACCCACCCTCGGAGGGGGCGCGATATTGGGCTACACCTTC
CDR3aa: CASTRPTLGGGAILGYTF

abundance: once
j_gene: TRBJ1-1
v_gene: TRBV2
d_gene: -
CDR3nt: TGTGCCAGCACGCGGGAGAACACTGAAGCTTTCTTT
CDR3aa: CASTRENTEAFF

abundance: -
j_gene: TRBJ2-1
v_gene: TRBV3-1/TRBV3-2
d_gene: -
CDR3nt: TGTGCCAGCAGCCAAGGGGGGGTCACCTCCTACAATGAGCAGTTCTTC
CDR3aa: CASSQGGVTSYNEQFF